These T cell receptor beta chains were read from a single sample in a study of T cell responses to AZD1222 COVID-19 vaccine. Sequenced by immunoSEQ multiplex PCR; TCRdb stores in-frame clones only, minus some. The sample records roughly 150,000 clones, 87% being singletons. The sample was peripheral blood, taken 28 days after the second AZD1222 dose. The receptors derive from an adult who received the AZD1222 COVID-19 vaccine. The CDR3 runs from the conserved cysteine through the conserved F or W. A D gene is named only where the DNA matches it firmly. The size entry is marked missing in some rows and otherwise reads once, few, many or a size class.

v_call: TRBV2; j_call: TRBJ2-1; d_call: NA; clone_size: NA; cdr3_aa: CASSDVNEQFF; cdr3_nt: TGTGCCAGCAGTGACGTTAATGAGCAGTTCTTC
v_call: TRBV11-1; j_call: TRBJ2-1; d_call: NA; clone_size: NA; cdr3_aa: CASSLYGRQFF; cdr3_nt: TGTGCCAGCAGCCTCTACGGACGGCAGTTCTTC
v_call: TRBV10-3; j_call: TRBJ1-1; d_call: NA; clone_size: NA; cdr3_aa: CAISGQENTEAFF; cdr3_nt: TGTGCCATCAGTGGACAGGAGAACACTGAAGCTTTCTTT
v_call: TRBV5-1; j_call: TRBJ1-1; d_call: NA; clone_size: NA; cdr3_aa: CASSLVTKGAEAFF; cdr3_nt: TGCGCCAGCAGCTTGGTTACAAAAGGGGCTGAAGCTTTCTTT
v_call: TRBV10-3; j_call: TRBJ2-5; d_call: TRBD2; clone_size: NA; cdr3_aa: CAIVAGAGETQYF; cdr3_nt: TGTGCCATCGTAGCGGGAGCGGGAGAGACCCAGTACTTC
v_call: TRBV7-2; j_call: TRBJ1-4; d_call: NA; clone_size: once; cdr3_aa: CASSVRDEKLFF; cdr3_nt: TGTGCCAGCAGTGTCAGGGATGAAAAACTGTTTTTT
v_call: TRBV5-4; j_call: TRBJ2-3; d_call: TRBD1; clone_size: few; cdr3_aa: CASFGQGTDTQYF; cdr3_nt: TGTGCCAGCTTCGGACAGGGCACAGATACGCAGTATTTT
v_call: TRBV18; j_call: TRBJ2-5; d_call: NA; clone_size: NA; cdr3_aa: CASSPPEQRETQYF; cdr3_nt: TGTGCCAGCTCACCACCGGAACAGAGGGAGACCCAGTACTTC
v_call: TRBV14; j_call: TRBJ1-6; d_call: NA; clone_size: NA; cdr3_aa: CASSRAASNSPLHF; cdr3_nt: TGTGCCAGCAGCCGGGCCGCATCCAATTCACCCCTCCACTTT
v_call: TRBV27; j_call: TRBJ1-1; d_call: NA; clone_size: NA; cdr3_aa: CASSLSTALNTEAFF; cdr3_nt: TGTGCCAGCAGTCTGTCGACAGCACTCAACACTGAAGCTTTCTTT
v_call: TRBV7-9; j_call: TRBJ2-4; d_call: NA; clone_size: NA; cdr3_aa: CASSLAAFGGQGAKNIQYF; cdr3_nt: TGTGCCAGCAGCTTGGCTGCCTTCGGGGGGCAGGGAGCCAAAAACATTCAGTACTTC
v_call: TRBV7-2; j_call: TRBJ2-1; d_call: NA; clone_size: NA; cdr3_aa: CASSLIPSEQFF; cdr3_nt: TGTGCCAGCAGCTTAATCCCTAGTGAGCAGTTCTTC
v_call: TRBV18; j_call: TRBJ1-5; d_call: NA; clone_size: NA; cdr3_aa: CASSPLGGSNQPQHF; cdr3_nt: TGTGCCAGCTCACCCCTGGGAGGGAGCAATCAGCCCCAGCATTTT
v_call: TRBV5-1; j_call: TRBJ2-2; d_call: NA; clone_size: NA; cdr3_aa: CASSLVGTTTGELFF; cdr3_nt: TGCGCCAGCAGCTTGGTCGGAACTACGACCGGGGAGCTGTTTTTT
v_call: TRBV7-8; j_call: TRBJ1-6; d_call: NA; clone_size: few; cdr3_aa: CASSLGAGKKSPLHF; cdr3_nt: TGTGCCAGCAGCTTAGGGGCAGGGAAGAAATCACCCCTCCACTTT
v_call: TRBV20-1; j_call: TRBJ2-3; d_call: NA; clone_size: NA; cdr3_aa: CSAWDSPTQYF; cdr3_nt: TGCAGTGCGTGGGACTCCCCGACGCAGTATTTT